This T cell receptor beta chain was recovered during a study of TIL therapy for anti-PD-1-resistant metastatic lung cancer. Sequencing used immunoSEQ v3. Only in-frame clones appear in the TCRdb table, and some are missing; sequencing was by immunoSEQ multiplex PCR. The sample shows some 46,000 clones, 70% to 80% of them seen only once. Trimming took 1 base from V and 0 from J, leaving 3 bases between them. The CDR3 spans 13 residues. Germline lookup yields CDR1 SGHTA and CDR2 FQGNSA. Time point defined: pre-treatment sample, taken before nivolumab and TIL therapy. This chain links TRBV7-2 with TRBJ1-1; D unresolved. Sequences were derived from blood, sampled at baseline. This sequence was found in a man in his 70s with non-small cell lung cancer. In nucleotides, the CDR3 is TGTGCCAGCAGCTTAGATATGAACACTGAAGCTTTCTTT. This sequence encodes CASSLDMNTEAFF.